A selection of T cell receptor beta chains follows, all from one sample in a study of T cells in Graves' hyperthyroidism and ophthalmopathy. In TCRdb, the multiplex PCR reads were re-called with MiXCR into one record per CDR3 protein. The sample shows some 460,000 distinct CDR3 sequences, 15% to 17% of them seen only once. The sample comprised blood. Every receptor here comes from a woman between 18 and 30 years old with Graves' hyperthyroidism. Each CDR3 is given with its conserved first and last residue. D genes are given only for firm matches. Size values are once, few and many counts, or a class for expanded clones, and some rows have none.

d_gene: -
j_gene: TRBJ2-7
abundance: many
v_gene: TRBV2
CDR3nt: TGTGCCAGCAGTGAAGGGGACTCCTACGAGCAGTACTTC
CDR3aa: CASSEGDSYEQYF

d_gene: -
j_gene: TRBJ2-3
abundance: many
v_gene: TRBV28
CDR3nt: TGTGCCAGCAGTTTTCCCGCCGTAGATACGCAGTATTTT
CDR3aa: CASSFPAVDTQYF

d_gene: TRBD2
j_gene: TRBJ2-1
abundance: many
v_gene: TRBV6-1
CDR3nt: TGTGCCAGCAGTTACAGCGGGAGCTCCTACAATGAGCAGTTCTTC
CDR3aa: CASSYSGSSYNEQFF

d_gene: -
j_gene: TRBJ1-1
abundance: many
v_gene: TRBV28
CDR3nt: TGTGCCAGCAGCGTTCCCGACAAAGGGAACACTGAAGCTTTCTTT
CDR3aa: CASSVPDKGNTEAFF

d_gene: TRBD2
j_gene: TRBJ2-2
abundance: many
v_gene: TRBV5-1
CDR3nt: TGCGCCAGCAGCTTAAAGGCGGGAGTCACCGGGGAGCTGTTTTTT
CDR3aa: CASSLKAGVTGELFF

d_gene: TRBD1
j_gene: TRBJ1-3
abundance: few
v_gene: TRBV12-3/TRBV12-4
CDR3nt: TGTGCCAGCAGCCTCGGGACAGCAAAAAGCACCATATATTTT
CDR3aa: CASSLGTAKSTIYF

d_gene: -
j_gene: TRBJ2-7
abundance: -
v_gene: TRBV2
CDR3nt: TGTGCCAGCAGTGAAGCAAATCTAACGGGCACCTACGAGCAGTACTTC
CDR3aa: CASSEANLTGTYEQYF

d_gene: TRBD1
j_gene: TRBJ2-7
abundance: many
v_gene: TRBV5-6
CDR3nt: TGTGCCAGCAGTCCAGGGGGACAATTAATCCGCGAGCAGTACTTC
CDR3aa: CASSPGGQLIREQYF

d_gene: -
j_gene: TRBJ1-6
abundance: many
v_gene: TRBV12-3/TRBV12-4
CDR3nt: TGTGCCAGCAGTGCATCCAGCTCCTATAATTCACCCCTCCACTTT
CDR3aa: CASSASSSYNSPLHF

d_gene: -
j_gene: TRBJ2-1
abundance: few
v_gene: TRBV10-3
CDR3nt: TGTGCCGCTGGCGGGCTAGCGAAACACAATGAGCAGTTCTTC
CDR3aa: CAAGGLAKHNEQFF

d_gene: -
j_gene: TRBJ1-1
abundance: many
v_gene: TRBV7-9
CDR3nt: TGTGCCAGCAGCTACAGGAAAGACGCTGAAGCTTTCTTT
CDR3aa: CASSYRKDAEAFF

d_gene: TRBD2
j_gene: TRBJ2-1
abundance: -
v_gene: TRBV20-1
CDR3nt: TGCAGTGGGAAGGGGACTAGCGGGAGTTCTGAGCAGTTCTTC
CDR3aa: CSGKGTSGSSEQFF

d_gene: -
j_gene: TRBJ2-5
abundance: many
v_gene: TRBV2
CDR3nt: TGTGCCAGCAGCAGTGTCCCCAGAGAGACCCAGTACTTC
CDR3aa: CASSSVPRETQYF

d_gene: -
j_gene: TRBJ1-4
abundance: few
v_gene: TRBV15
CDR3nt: TGTGCCACCAGCAGGGATCCGGTGGGAGTCAATGAAAAACTGTTTTTT
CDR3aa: CATSRDPVGVNEKLFF

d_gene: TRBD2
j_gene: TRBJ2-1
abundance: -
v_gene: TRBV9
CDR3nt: TGTGCCAGCAGCGGCCAAACTAGCGGGAGCTCCTACAATGAGCAGTTCTTC
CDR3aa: CASSGQTSGSSYNEQFF

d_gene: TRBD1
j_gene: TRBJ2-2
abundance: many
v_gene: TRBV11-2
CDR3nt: TGTGCCAGCAGCTTGTTCGGCAGGGGGCTCTCGAACACCGGGGAGCTGTTTTTT
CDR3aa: CASSLFGRGLSNTGELFF

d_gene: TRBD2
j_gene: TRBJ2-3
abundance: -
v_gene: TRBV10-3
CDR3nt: TGTGCCATCAGTGAGTCAATCGGTTTTAGCGGGGATACGCAGTATTTT
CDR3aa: CAISESIGFSGDTQYF

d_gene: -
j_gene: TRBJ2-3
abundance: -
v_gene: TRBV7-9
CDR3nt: TGTGCCAGCGAGCCTCCAGGAGCCGGCACAGATACGCAGTATTTT
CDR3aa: CASEPPGAGTDTQYF

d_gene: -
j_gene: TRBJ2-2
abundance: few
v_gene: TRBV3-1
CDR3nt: TGTGCCAGCAGCCAAGCAGTTGGCAGGGTAACCGGGGAGCTGTTTTTT
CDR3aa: CASSQAVGRVTGELFF

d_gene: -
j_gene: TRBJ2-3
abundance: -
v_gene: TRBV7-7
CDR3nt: TGTGCTAGCAGCTCAACGAAGACCGATACGCAGTATTTT
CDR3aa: CASSSTKTDTQYF

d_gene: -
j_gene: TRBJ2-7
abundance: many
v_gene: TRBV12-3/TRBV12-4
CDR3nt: TGTGCCAGCAGTTTCCCAGGGATATTATCCGAGCAGTACTTC
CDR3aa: CASSFPGILSEQYF

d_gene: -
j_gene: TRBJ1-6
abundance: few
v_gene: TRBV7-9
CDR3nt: TGTGCCAGCAGCCCCCCTGGGGGGAGACGCTCGACAGCACCCCTCCACTTT
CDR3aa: CASSPPGGRRSTAPLHF

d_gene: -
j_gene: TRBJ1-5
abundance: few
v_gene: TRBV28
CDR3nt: TGTGCCAGCAGTGCAACGACAGAGAATCAGCCCCAGCATTTT
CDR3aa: CASSATTENQPQHF

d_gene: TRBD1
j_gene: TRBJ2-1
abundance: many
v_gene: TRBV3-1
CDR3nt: TGTGCCAGCAGCCGCCACCGGGACAGGGGACGAATTCGCAATGAGCAGTTCTTC
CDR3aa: CASSRHRDRGRIRNEQFF

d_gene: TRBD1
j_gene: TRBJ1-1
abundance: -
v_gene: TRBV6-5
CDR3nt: TGTGCCAGCAGTTACTCGATAATAGGACAGGGGGCCGAGGCTTTCTTT
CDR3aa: CASSYSIIGQGAEAFF

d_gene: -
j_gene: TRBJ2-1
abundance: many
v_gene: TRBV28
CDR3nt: TGTGCCAGCAGTCTTCAGGGATATCTCTACAATGAGCAGTTCTTC
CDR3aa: CASSLQGYLYNEQFF

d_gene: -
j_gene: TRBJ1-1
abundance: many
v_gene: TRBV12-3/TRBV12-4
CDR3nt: TGTGCCAGCAGAAGAAACAAAAACACTGAAGCTTTCTTT
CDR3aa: CASRRNKNTEAFF

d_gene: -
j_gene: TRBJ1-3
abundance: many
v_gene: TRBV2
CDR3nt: TGTGCCAGCAGCCACGACGGAAGCTCTGGAAACACCATATATTTT
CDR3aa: CASSHDGSSGNTIYF

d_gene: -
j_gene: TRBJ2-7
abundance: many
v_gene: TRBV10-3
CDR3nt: TGTGCCATCAGTGATTTCGGAGGGAAGACCTACGAGCAGTACTTC
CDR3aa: CAISDFGGKTYEQYF